The 23 T cell receptor beta chains below all came from one sample that was sequenced in a study of T-cell memory formation after mild COVID-19. MiXCR, applied by TCRdb to the 5' RACE reads, yields one record per CDR3 protein. The sample lists about 140,000 distinct CDR3 sequences; 11% to 15% were seen once. The sequencing input was PBMCs or a T cell subset sorted from them (not recorded which). The receptor source for this set is an adult woman who had mild COVID-19 (a few samples of this study predate the infection). Cell type and time point are not known.

V is TRBV23-1 and J is TRBJ2-2; perhaps D is TRBD1 or TRBD2 (5 bases each). TRBV23-1 is given ORF status, its function remaining uncertain. The CDR3 runs 16 residues. V lost 4 bases and J lost 3, with 15 bases in between. The CDR3 nucleotides are TGCGCCAGCAGTCGCGCCGGGACGCAGGACACCGGGGAGCTGTTTTTT. The encoded protein is CASSRAGTQDTGELFF.

The table lists this clonotype with a few counts. The chain is built from TRBV4-3 and TRBJ2-1; weak D call: TRBD2 (5 bases). This CDR3 is built from 15 residues. CDR1 is LGHNA and CDR2 is YSLEER in the germline V gene. Trimming removed 0 bases at V and 8 bases at J, with 14 bases between. The CDR3 loop reads CASSQDRWELDEQFF. The CDR3, as DNA: TGCGCCAGCAGCCAAGATCGGTGGGAGTTGGATGAGCAGTTCTTC.

This clonotype was detected ten times or more. The chain employs TRBV7-6 and TRBJ2-7; 10 positions match TRBD1. V shed 5 bases and J 2 bases; nucleotides not matched to a gene: 3. There are 14 residues in the CDR3. The V gene's germline CDR1 is SGHVS and CDR2 FNYEAQ. The CDR3 loop reads CASSTGQGAYEQYF. In DNA form, the CDR3 reads TGTGCCAGCAGCACCGGACAGGGGGCCTACGAGCAGTACTTC.

This clonotype was counted between two and nine times. This rearrangement joins TRBV5-1 to TRBJ2-2; D could derive from TRBD1 or TRBD2 (5 bases each). Trimming shortened V by 4 bases and J by 6 bases, and 10 bases separated the two germline ends. Germline lookup yields CDR1 SGHRS and CDR2 YFSETQ. The CDR3 has 13 amino acids. The CDR3 spells CASSPEGPGELFF. The CDR3 bases are TGCGCCAGCAGCCCAGAGGGGCCCGGGGAGCTGTTTTTT.

The chain carries TRBV5-1 and TRBJ2-5, with TRBD1 as a possible D gene (6 bases). The CDR3 is made up of 14 amino acids. Germline V gene sequence: CDR1 SGHRS, CDR2 YFSETQ. V was trimmed by 0 bases and J by 7 bases, leaving 13 bases between them. Written as DNA, the CDR3 is TGCGCCAGCAGCTTGGACCTACGAGGGGGGACCCAGTACTTC. Amino acid sequence: CASSLDLRGGTQYF. The whole variable domain, remainder taken from reference TRBV5-1 and TRBJ2-5, is KAGVTQTPRYLIKTRGQQVTLSCSPISGHRSVSWYQQTPGQGLQFLFEYFSETQRNKGNFPGRFSGRQFSNSRSEMNVSTLELGDSALYLCASSLDLRGGTQYFGPGTRLLVL.

Only a few counts were recorded for this clonotype. The chain links TRBV2 to TRBJ2-7, with a tentative D call TRBD2 (6 bases). V was pared by 6 bases and J by 6 bases, with 18 bases between. Germline V gene lookup returns CDR1 SNHLY and CDR2 FYNNEI. The CDR3 consists of 14 residues. The CDR3 sequence: CASSEGTGVAEQYF. CDR3 coding DNA: TGTGCCAGCAGCGAGGGGACTGGGGTAGCCGAGCAGTACTTC. The whole variable domain, filled in from reference TRBV2 and TRBJ2-7, reads EPEVTQTPSHQVTQMGQEVILRCVPISNHLYFYWYRQILGQKVEFLVSFYNNEISEKSEIFDDQFSVERPDGSNFTLKIRSTKLEDSAMYFCASSEGTGVAEQYFGPGTRLTVT.

This clonotype was observed a handful of times. The chain joins TRBV12-3 or TRBV12-4 to TRBJ2-3, with no clear D. The CDR3 is 12 residues long. V lost 5 bases, J lost 3 bases, and 6 bases lay in between. CDR3 DNA: TGTGCCAGCAGTGAACCTACAGATACGCAGTATTTT. Encoded protein: CASSEPTDTQYF.

The rearrangement uses TRBV14 and TRBJ1-2; D gene unclear. Germline-derived CDR1 and CDR2 are SGHDN and FVKESK. V lost 6 bases and J lost 8, with 16 bases in between. The CDR3 has 13 amino acids. In DNA, the CDR3 is TGTGCCAGCAGGAAGGCCGGACTGATGGGCTACACCTTC. As protein: CASRKAGLMGYTF.

This clonotype was observed a few times. V and J are TRBV7-2 and TRBJ2-1; the D gene is possibly TRBD1 (6 bases). This CDR3 region has 14 residues. The germline gives CDR1 SGHTA, CDR2 FQGNSA. V was trimmed by 1 base and J by 9 bases, leaving 13 bases between them. The CDR3 DNA follows: TGTGCCAGCAGCTTAGTCCCAGGGGACGGTGAGCAGTTCTTC. Translating gives CASSLVPGDGEQFF. Combining the CDR3 with reference TRBV7-2 and TRBJ2-1 gives the whole variable domain GAGVSQSPSNKVTEKGKDVELRCDPISGHTALYWYRQSLGQGLEFLIYFQGNSAPDKSGLPSDRFSAERTGGSVSTLTIQRTQQEDSAVYLCASSLVPGDGEQFFGPGTRLTVL.

The V call is TRBV4-1, the J call TRBJ1-5; a weak D match, TRBD1 (5 bases). The CDR3 spans 18 residues. Germline-derived CDR1 and CDR2 are MGHRA and YSYEKL. V gave up 0 bases and J gave up 6 bases, with 21 bases separating them. The CDR3 bases are TGCGCCAGCAGCCAAGAAGGGCCAGGGTCTGCGATAAGTCAGCCCCAGCATTTT. It yields the protein CASSQEGPGSAISQPQHF.

This clonotype was seen a handful of times. The V gene is TRBV5-1, the J gene TRBJ1-1; tentative D call: TRBD1 (6 bases). The V and J ends lost 0 bases and 4 bases respectively, with 13 bases between them. Germline V gene lookup returns CDR1 SGHRS and CDR2 YFSETQ. This CDR3 region has 15 residues. This CDR3 is CASSLARQGSTEAFF. The CDR3 coding sequence is TGCGCCAGCAGCTTGGCGCGGCAGGGGAGCACTGAAGCTTTCTTT. The variable domain in full, with the rest retrieved from reference TRBV5-1 and TRBJ1-1, is KAGVTQTPRYLIKTRGQQVTLSCSPISGHRSVSWYQQTPGQGLQFLFEYFSETQRNKGNFPGRFSGRQFSNSRSEMNVSTLELGDSALYLCASSLARQGSTEAFFGQGTRLTVV.

In its sample, this clonotype was seen a few times. This rearrangement joins TRBV19 to TRBJ2-1; D is unresolved. Germline CDR1 LNHDA, CDR2 SQIVND (reference sequence). V gave up 5 bases and J gave up 4 bases, with 15 bases separating them. CDR3 size: 15 residues. This CDR3 reads CASSFSGGGYNEQFF. The CDR3 DNA reads as TGTGCCAGTAGTTTTAGTGGTGGTGGGTACAATGAGCAGTTCTTC.

Only a few counts were recorded for this clonotype. The chain employs TRBV29-1 and TRBJ1-2, with 8 bases identical to TRBD1. V gave up 6 bases and J gave up 8 bases; unmatched junction bases: 2. The CDR3 runs to 10 residues. Germline V CDR1 and CDR2: SQVTM, ANQGSEA. The CDR3 loop reads CSVDRGGYTF. The CDR3 DNA is TGCAGCGTCGACAGGGGCGGCTACACCTTC.

The CDR3 nucleotides read TGTGCCAGCACCGGCCCGAACAAAGCCTACGAGCAGTACTTC. Translated: CASTGPNKAYEQYF. V usage is TRBV28 and J usage is TRBJ2-7, with D unresolved. CDR1 is MDHEN and CDR2 is SYDVKM in the germline V gene. The CDR3 has 14 amino acids. V shed 7 bases and J shed 2 bases, with 15 bases lying between them.

This clonotype appeared a few times. This chain uses TRBV4-1 with TRBJ1-1; TRBD1 might be the D (6 bases). The CDR3 is 18 amino acids. Trimming took 3 bases from V and 3 from J, leaving 23 bases between them. CDR1 and CDR2 (germline): MGHRA, YSYEKL. CDR3 loop: CASSHSYPGQLIDTEAFF. CDR3 DNA sequence: TGCGCCAGCAGCCATTCCTACCCGGGACAATTGATCGACACTGAAGCTTTCTTT.

This clonotype was detected only a few times. This CDR3 reads CASLRSRLAGATDTQYF. The CDR3 DNA sequence: TGTGCCAGCCTTAGGAGCCGACTAGCGGGAGCGACAGATACGCAGTATTTT. The rearrangement joins TRBV6-5 to TRBJ2-3; 12 nucleotides match TRBD2. This CDR3 is built from 17 residues. Losses at the gene ends were 8 bases for V and 3 bases for J; bases not matched to a gene: 12. Germline V gene sequence: CDR1 MNHEY, CDR2 SVGAGI.

The chain links TRBV4-1 to TRBJ1-2, with 9 bases lining up with TRBD1. V dropped 4 bases and J dropped 4; count of bases not matched to a gene: 4. The germline gives CDR1 MGHRA, CDR2 YSYEKL. The CDR3 totals 14 residues. The CDR3 is CASSPTGQGYGYTF. For the CDR3, the DNA is TGCGCCAGCAGCCCTACGGGACAGGGCTATGGCTACACCTTC.

V and J are TRBV21-1 and TRBJ2-3; no DNA check was done on the table's D call, TRBD1. TRBV21-1 is flagged as a pseudogene. The CDR3 runs 16 residues. The CDR3 spells CASSKEDREVTDTQYF. CDR3 DNA sequence: TGTGCCAGCAGCAAAGAGGACAGGGAGGTGACAGATACGCAGTATTTT.

The V gene is TRBV5-1, the J gene TRBJ2-7; the D call may be TRBD1 or TRBD2 (5 bases each). The CDR3 contains 14 residues. The germline V gene has CDR1 SGHRS and CDR2 YFSETQ. V lost 0 bases, J lost 5 bases, and 12 bases lay in between. The CDR3 sequence: CASSLGGSPHEQYF. The DNA for the CDR3 is TGCGCCAGCAGCTTGGGGGGGTCCCCCCACGAGCAGTACTTC.

This chain links TRBV5-1 with TRBJ2-3; 8 nucleotides match TRBD1. Germline CDR1 SGHRS, CDR2 YFSETQ. The CDR3 contains 17 residues. The V and J ends lost 3 bases and 3 bases, in that order; junction bases with no gene match: 12. The CDR3 DNA sequence: TGCGCCAGCAGCTCCCCCCGGACAGGGATGGAGACAGATACGCAGTATTTT. It is translated as CASSSPRTGMETDTQYF.

This clonotype was seen a few times. The V call is TRBV11-3, the J call TRBJ2-2, with 7 bases matching TRBD2. This CDR3 has 14 amino acids. Looked up from germline, CDR1 is SGHNT and CDR2 is YENEEA. V lost 5 bases to trimming and J lost 1 base; unmatched junction nucleotides: 1. In DNA, the CDR3 is TGTGCCAGCAGCCCTAGCGGGAACACCGGGGAGCTGTTTTTT. Residues: CASSPSGNTGELFF.

The CDR3, as DNA: TGTGCCAGCAGCTTGGAGGAGGAACCGAACACTGAAGCTTTCTTT. It yields the protein CASSLEEEPNTEAFF. The chain joins TRBV5-4 to TRBJ1-1, with no clear D. Trimming removed 0 bases from V and 1 base from J, with 10 bases in between. The CDR3 extends over 15 amino acids. Per the germline V gene, CDR1 is SGHNT and CDR2 is YYREEE (reference sequence).

This clonotype was seen only a few times. CDR3 nucleotides: TGTGCCAGCAGCCAAGATATTGGGGCAGGGGGACAGCCCCAGCATTTT. This sequence encodes CASSQDIGAGGQPQHF. This chain links TRBV3-1 with TRBJ1-5, with 7 bases that match TRBD1. Germline V gene data show CDR1 as LGHDT and CDR2 as YNNKEL (reference sequence). The CDR3 has 16 residues. Trimming removed 0 bases from V and 7 bases from J; junction bases left unmatched: 9.